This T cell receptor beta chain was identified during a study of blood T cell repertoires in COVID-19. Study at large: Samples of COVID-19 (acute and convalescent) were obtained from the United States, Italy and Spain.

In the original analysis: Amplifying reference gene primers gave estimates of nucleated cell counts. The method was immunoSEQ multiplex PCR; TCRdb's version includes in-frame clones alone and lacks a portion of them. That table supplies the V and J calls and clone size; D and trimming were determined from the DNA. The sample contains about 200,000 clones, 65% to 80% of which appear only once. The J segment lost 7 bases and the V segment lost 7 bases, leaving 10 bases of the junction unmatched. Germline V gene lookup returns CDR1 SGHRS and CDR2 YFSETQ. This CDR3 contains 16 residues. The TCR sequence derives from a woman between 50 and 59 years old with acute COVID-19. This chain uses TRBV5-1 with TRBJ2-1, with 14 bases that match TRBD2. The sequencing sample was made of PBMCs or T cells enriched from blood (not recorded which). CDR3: CASRTSGGPESNEQFF. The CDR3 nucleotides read TGCGCCAGCCGGACTAGCGGGGGGCCGGAGTCGAATGAGCAGTTCTTC. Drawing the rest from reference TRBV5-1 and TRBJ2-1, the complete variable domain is KAGVTQTPRYLIKTRGQQVTLSCSPISGHRSVSWYQQTPGQGLQFLFEYFSETQRNKGNFPGRFSGRQFSNSRSEMNVSTLELGDSALYLCASRTSGGPESNEQFFGPGTRLTVL.